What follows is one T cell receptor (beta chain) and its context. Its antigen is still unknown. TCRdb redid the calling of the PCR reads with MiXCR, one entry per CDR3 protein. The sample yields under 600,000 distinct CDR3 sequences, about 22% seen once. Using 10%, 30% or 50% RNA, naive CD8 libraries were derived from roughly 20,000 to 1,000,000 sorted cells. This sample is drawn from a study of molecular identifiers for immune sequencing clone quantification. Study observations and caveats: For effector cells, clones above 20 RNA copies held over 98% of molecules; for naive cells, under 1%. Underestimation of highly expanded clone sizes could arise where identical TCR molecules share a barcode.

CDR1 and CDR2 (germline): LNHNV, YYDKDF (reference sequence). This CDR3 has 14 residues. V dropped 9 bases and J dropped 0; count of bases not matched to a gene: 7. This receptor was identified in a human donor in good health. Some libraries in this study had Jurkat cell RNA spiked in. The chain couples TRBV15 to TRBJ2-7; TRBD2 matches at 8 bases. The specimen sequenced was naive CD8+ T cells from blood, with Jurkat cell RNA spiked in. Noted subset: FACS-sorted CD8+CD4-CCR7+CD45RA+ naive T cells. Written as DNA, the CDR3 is TGTGCCACTTCCACTAGCGGTTTCTCCTACGAGCAGTACTTC. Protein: CATSTSGFSYEQYF. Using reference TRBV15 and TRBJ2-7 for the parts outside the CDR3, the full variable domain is DAMVIQNPRYQVTQFGKPVTLSCSQTLNHNVMYWYQQKSSQAPKLLFHYYDKDFNNEADTPDNFQSRRPNTSFCFLDIRSPGLGDTAMYLCATSTSGFSYEQYFGPGTRLTVT.